These T cell receptor beta chains were read from a single sample in a study of T-cell reconstitution after alpha-beta-depleted transplantation in children. MiXCR, applied by TCRdb to the PCR reads, yields one record per CDR3 protein. The table has just under 350,000 distinct CDR3 sequences, 15% to 20% seen once. The source material was PBMCs, mostly from graft donor cells, sampled 360 days after TCRalphabeta/CD19-depleted stem cell transplant. The receptors derive from a male patient under 10 years old who had a stem cell transplant for acute lymphoblastic leukemia, so the T cells may come from the graft donor. CDR3s include the opening cysteine and the closing phenylalanine or tryptophan. Each record gives: D gene, clone size, J gene, V gene, CDR3 protein, CDR3 DNA. A D gene is named only where the DNA matches it firmly. Clone size is shown for a subset of rows, as once, few, many or a class of expanded clone.

d_gene: TRBD2; abundance: NA; j_gene: TRBJ2-3; v_gene: TRBV4-1; CDR3aa: CASSHTKPGLGGSGSTDTQYF; CDR3nt: TGCGCCAGCAGCCACACCAAACCGGGACTAGGGGGTTCAGGTAGCACAGATACGCAGTATTTT
d_gene: TRBD1; abundance: few; j_gene: TRBJ1-5; v_gene: TRBV12-3/TRBV12-4; CDR3aa: CASSLRQGVYQPQHF; CDR3nt: TGTGCCAGCAGTTTACGACAGGGCGTGTATCAGCCCCAGCATTTT
d_gene: NA; abundance: many; j_gene: TRBJ2-6; v_gene: TRBV29-1; CDR3aa: CSALGQPSGANVLTF; CDR3nt: TGCAGTGCCTTGGGACAACCCTCTGGGGCCAACGTCCTGACTTTC
d_gene: NA; abundance: few; j_gene: TRBJ2-1; v_gene: TRBV4-1; CDR3aa: CASALLGREHNEQFF; CDR3nt: TGCGCCAGCGCGCTCCTAGGGCGGGAACACAATGAGCAGTTCTTC
d_gene: NA; abundance: NA; j_gene: TRBJ2-7; v_gene: TRBV9; CDR3aa: CASSVGGSPGEQYF; CDR3nt: TGTGCCAGCAGCGTAGGCGGCTCACCTGGGGAGCAGTACTTC
d_gene: NA; abundance: many; j_gene: TRBJ1-1; v_gene: TRBV5-1; CDR3aa: CASSLRHDTEAFF; CDR3nt: TGCGCCAGCAGCTTGAGACACGACACTGAAGCTTTCTTT
d_gene: NA; abundance: NA; j_gene: TRBJ1-5; v_gene: TRBV20-1; CDR3aa: CSAGKPAAGPQHF; CDR3nt: TGCAGTGCCGGGAAACCGGCCGCAGGGCCCCAGCATTTT
d_gene: TRBD2; abundance: many; j_gene: TRBJ2-1; v_gene: TRBV7-9; CDR3aa: CASSASGTSYNEQFF; CDR3nt: TGTGCCAGCAGCGCTAGCGGGACCTCCTACAATGAGCAGTTCTTC
d_gene: TRBD1; abundance: few; j_gene: TRBJ1-1; v_gene: TRBV7-8; CDR3aa: CASSLRWTGGKVNTEAFF; CDR3nt: TGTGCCAGCAGCTTACGGTGGACAGGGGGCAAGGTGAACACTGAAGCTTTCTTT
d_gene: TRBD2; abundance: many; j_gene: TRBJ2-5; v_gene: TRBV7-8; CDR3aa: CASSPLPGLGVKTQYF; CDR3nt: TGTGCCAGCAGCCCGCTTCCGGGACTAGGCGTAAAGACCCAGTACTTC
d_gene: NA; abundance: NA; j_gene: TRBJ2-1; v_gene: TRBV3-1; CDR3aa: CASSWSGISYNEQFF; CDR3nt: TGTGCCAGCAGCTGGTCCGGGATCAGCTACAATGAGCAGTTCTTC
d_gene: TRBD2; abundance: many; j_gene: TRBJ2-3; v_gene: TRBV4-3; CDR3aa: CASSQDSAGGAGTDTQYF; CDR3nt: TGCGCCAGCAGCCAAGATAGTGCGGGGGGGGCAGGCACAGATACGCAGTATTTT
d_gene: NA; abundance: NA; j_gene: TRBJ1-4; v_gene: TRBV5-1; CDR3aa: CASSLYRNSRPLTNEKLFF; CDR3nt: TGCGCCAGCAGCTTGTACAGGAACTCCAGGCCCCTAACTAATGAAAAACTGTTTTTT
d_gene: TRBD2; abundance: NA; j_gene: TRBJ2-3; v_gene: TRBV11-3; CDR3aa: CASSLVPGLGTDTQYF; CDR3nt: TGTGCCAGCAGCTTAGTTCCTGGACTAGGCACAGATACGCAGTATTTT